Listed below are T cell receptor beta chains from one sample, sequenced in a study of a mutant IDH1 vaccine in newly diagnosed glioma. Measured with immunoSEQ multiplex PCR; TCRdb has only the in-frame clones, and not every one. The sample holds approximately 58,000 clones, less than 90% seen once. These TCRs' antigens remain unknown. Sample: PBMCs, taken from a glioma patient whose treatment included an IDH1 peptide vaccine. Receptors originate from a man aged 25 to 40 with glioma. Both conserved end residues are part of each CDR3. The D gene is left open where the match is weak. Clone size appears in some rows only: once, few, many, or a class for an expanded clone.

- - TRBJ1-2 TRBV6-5 TGTGCCAGCAGTTACTCACCGGGGCCGGCGTATGGCTACACCTTC CASSYSPGPAYGYTF
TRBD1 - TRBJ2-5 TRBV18 TGTGCCAGCTCCCATGGGACAGTCGACCAAGAGACCCAGTACTTC CASSHGTVDQETQYF
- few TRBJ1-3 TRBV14 TGTGCCAGTTCACTCACCGGTCGTCCGGCCGGCCGGGATGGAAACACCATATATTTT CASSLTGRPAGRDGNTIYF
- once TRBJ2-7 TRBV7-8 TGTGCCAGCAGCTCAGGGGACATATCTTACGAGCAGTACTTC CASSSGDISYEQYF
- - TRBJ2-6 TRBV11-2 TGTGCCAGCAGCTTAGAGCGGGCCTCTGGGGCCAACGTCCTGACTTTC CASSLERASGANVLTF
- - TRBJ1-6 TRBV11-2 TGTGCCAGCAGCTTAGAGGGCCAGCGGGGTGATTCACCCCTCCACTTT CASSLEGQRGDSPLHF
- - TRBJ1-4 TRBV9 TGTGCCAGCAGCGCGTCCGGGACCGGGTACGAAAAACTGTTTTTT CASSASGTGYEKLFF
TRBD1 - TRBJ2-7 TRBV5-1 TGCGCCAGCAGCGAGGGACAGGGGGCCTACGAGCAGTACTTC CASSEGQGAYEQYF
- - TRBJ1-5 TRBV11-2 TGTGCCAGCAGCTTACGCAGCAATCAGCCCCAGCATTTT CASSLRSNQPQHF
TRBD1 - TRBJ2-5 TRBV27 TGTGCCAGCAGTCCGGGGACAGGGCCAGAGACCCAGTACTTC CASSPGTGPETQYF
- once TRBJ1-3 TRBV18 TGTGCCAGCTCACCCGCCCAACCGACAGGCTACTCTGGAAACACCATATATTTT CASSPAQPTGYSGNTIYF
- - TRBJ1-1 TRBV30 TGTGCCTGGGTCGTCGGGGTGACTGAAGCTTTCTTT CAWVVGVTEAFF
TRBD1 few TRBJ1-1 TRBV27 TGTGCCACCGCGGACAGGAGGAACACTGAAGCTTTCTTT CATADRRNTEAFF
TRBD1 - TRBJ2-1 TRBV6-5 TGTGCCAGCAGGTCTTTCGGGACAGAGTACAATGAGCAGTTCTTC CASRSFGTEYNEQFF
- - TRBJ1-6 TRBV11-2 TGTGCCAGCAGCTTAGGCAGCGGACAAATAAATTCACCCCTCCACTTT CASSLGSGQINSPLHF
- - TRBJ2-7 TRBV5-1 TGCGCCAGCAGCTTGGCCGTCAGGGTTGATTCCTACGAGCAGTACTTC CASSLAVRVDSYEQYF
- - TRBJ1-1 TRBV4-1 TGCGCCAGCAGCGACCACAGGGTTCGCACTGAAGCTTTCTTT CASSDHRVRTEAFF
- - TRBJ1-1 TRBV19 TGTGCCAGTAGGCGGACGTCGTCTTTCTTT CASRRTSSFF
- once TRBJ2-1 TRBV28 TGTGCCAGCAGTCCCCCGGGGTACCTGGACAATGAGCAGTTCTTC CASSPPGYLDNEQFF
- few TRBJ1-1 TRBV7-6 TGTGCCAGCAGCAGGGATAGTGGGACTGAAGCTTTCTTT CASSRDSGTEAFF
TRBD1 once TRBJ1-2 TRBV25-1 TGTGCCAGCAGTGACCATGACAGGGCCTATGGCTACACCTTC CASSDHDRAYGYTF
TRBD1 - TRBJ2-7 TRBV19 TGTGCCAGTAGCCCAAGTCCGGGACAGGCCCTTTATTCCTACGAGCAGTACTTC CASSPSPGQALYSYEQYF
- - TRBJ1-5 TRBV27 TGTGCCAGCAGTTTTGCGGGCTTCAATCAGCCCCAGCATTTT CASSFAGFNQPQHF
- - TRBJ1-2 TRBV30 TGTGCCTGGATTTCCCATGGGCAGGGACGTGCAAGTTACTATGGCTACACCTTC CAWISHGQGRASYYGYTF
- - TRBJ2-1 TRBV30 TGTGCCTGGAGTGGAGGGGGACCTTACAATGAGCAGTTCTTC CAWSGGGPYNEQFF
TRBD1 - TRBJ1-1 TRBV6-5 TGTGCCAGTATCAGGACAGGAACCTCGGGCACTGAAGCTTTCTTT CASIRTGTSGTEAFF
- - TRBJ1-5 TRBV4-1 TGCGCCAGCAGCCAAGACAGGGACCAGCCCCAGCATTTT CASSQDRDQPQHF
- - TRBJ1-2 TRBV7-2 TGTGCCAGCAGCTTAGGACGGTACTCTGGGGATGGCTACACCTTC CASSLGRYSGDGYTF
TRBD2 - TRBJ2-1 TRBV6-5 TGTGCCAGCAGCTGGGGACTAGGTAGGGGCAATGAGCAGTTCTTC CASSWGLGRGNEQFF
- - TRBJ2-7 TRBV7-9 TGTGCCAGCAGCTTGATGGCAGGGAACGGCGAGCAGTACTTC CASSLMAGNGEQYF
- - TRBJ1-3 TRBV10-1 TGCGCCAGCAGTTACAGGCTCTCTGGAAACACCATATATTTT CASSYRLSGNTIYF
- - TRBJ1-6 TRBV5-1 TGCGCCAGCAGCCGTAATAGGGCATCCTATAATTCACCCCTCCACTTT CASSRNRASYNSPLHF
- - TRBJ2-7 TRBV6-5 TGTGCCACCCAGTATTCGGTTCGGCAAACCTACGAGCAGTACTTC CATQYSVRQTYEQYF